This T cell receptor (beta chain) was found in a study of sequential checkpoint blockade in melanoma. Study overall: Randomization was 1:1 between first-line nivolumab→ipilimumab and ipilimumab→nivolumab. Both treatment sequences were followed by maintenance nivolumab.

TCRdb's table, derived via immunoSEQ multiplex PCR, lists solely in-frame clones and lacks some. Among about 20,000 clones listed, around 75% were seen once. Treatment meaning: randomized to nivolumab then ipilimumab (arm A) or the reverse (arm B). None of the patients previously received DNA-damaging chemotherapy. From thawed PBMCs, live CD3+CD8+ cells negative for CD19 and CD56 were sorted. Per germline, CDR1 SNHLY and CDR2 FYNNEI. This CDR3 has 15 residues. With 7 bases removed from V and 0 bases from J, the gap between germline ends came to 13 bases. Sequenced here: CD8+ T cells sorted from blood (inferred from file names), sampled from a patient given nivolumab and ipilimumab in sequence. The source is a human donor with melanoma. The rearrangement joins TRBV2 to TRBJ2-1; D gene unclear. The CDR3 DNA sequence: TGTGCCAGCATCGCTACCCACTCCTCCTACAATGAGCAGTTCTTC. Protein product: CASIATHSSYNEQFF.